This T cell receptor beta chain is drawn from a study of T cell responses to AZD1222 COVID-19 vaccine. Generated by immunoSEQ multiplex PCR, the TCRdb table keeps only in-frame clones and is missing some. Seen here are under 150,000 clones, around 89% observed once, and the top ten hold approximately 10%. The origin of this receptor is an adult in good health. The starting material was peripheral blood, obtained on day 0 of MenACWY control vaccination.

The CDR3 spells CASSLVPLGETQYF. As DNA, the CDR3 is TGCGCCAGCAGCTTGGTACCGTTGGGAGAGACCCAGTACTTC. J is TRBJ2-5 and V is TRBV5-1; D is uncertain. The CDR3 runs 14 residues. The V gene's germline CDR1 is SGHRS and CDR2 YFSETQ. Deletions cut 0 bases from V and 4 bases from J, with 10 bases between.